Shown below are 15 T cell receptor beta chains from a single sample sequenced in a study of blood T cell repertoires in COVID-19. The method was immunoSEQ multiplex PCR; TCRdb's version includes in-frame clones alone and lacks a portion of them. The sample lists 300,000 or so clones; roughly 90% were seen once. Sequencing used PBMCs or T cells enriched from blood (not recorded which). Every receptor here comes from a man aged 60 to 69 who had recovered from COVID-19.

The V and J genes are TRBV9 and TRBJ1-1; 8 nucleotides agree with TRBD1. This CDR3 has 16 amino acids. Trimming at V came to 0 bases and at J to 1 base, leaving 5 bases not matched to a gene. CDR1 SGDLS and CDR2 YYNGEE come from the germline V gene. For the CDR3, the DNA is TGTGCCAGCAGCGTAGCGGGTCAGGGGGCGAACACTGAAGCTTTCTTT. This codes for CASSVAGQGANTEAFF.

The chain employs TRBV9 and TRBJ1-2; D possibly corresponds to TRBD1 (5 bases). The CDR3 spans 16 residues. V lost 0 bases and J lost 7, with 19 bases in between. Germline V gives CDR1 SGDLS, CDR2 YYNGEE. The CDR3 loop reads CASSVDGSGQGGGYTF. CDR3 sequence (DNA): TGTGCCAGCAGCGTAGATGGTTCGGGGCAGGGAGGTGGCTACACCTTC.

The J gene is TRBJ1-1, the V gene TRBV4-1; D is possibly TRBD1 (6 bases). The germline V and J ends were trimmed by 6 bases and 3 bases, with 17 bases remaining between them. Germline CDR1 and CDR2: MGHRA and YSYEKL. The CDR3 runs to 15 residues. This CDR3 reads CASSLEPGQDTEAFF. The CDR3 DNA reads as TGCGCCAGCAGTCTTGAGCCGGGACAAGACACTGAAGCTTTCTTT.

The CDR3 sequence: CASSQGTGWDTEAFF. In DNA, the CDR3 is TGTGCCAGCAGCCAGGGAACAGGATGGGACACTGAAGCTTTCTTT. The chain employs TRBV3-1 (or the pseudogene TRBV3-2) and TRBJ1-1, with D possibly TRBD1 on 5 matching bases. Germline values: CDR1 LGHDT, CDR2 YNNKEL (reference sequence). The CDR3 spans 15 residues. With 3 bases removed from V and 3 bases from J, the gap between germline ends came to 14 bases.

This clone has just one count. This chain joins TRBV7-9 and TRBJ1-2; TRBD1 agrees at 10 bases. Per the germline V gene, CDR1 is SEHNR and CDR2 is FQNEAQ (reference sequence). V lost 5 bases and J lost 2; bases outside the gene matches: 14. CDR3 length equals 18 residues. The CDR3 sequence: CASSPGTGDLYANYGYTF. CDR3 nucleotides: TGTGCCAGCAGCCCAGGGACAGGGGATTTGTATGCCAACTATGGCTACACCTTC.

The genes are TRBV7-9 and TRBJ2-1, with 11 nucleotides matching TRBD2. Germline loops: CDR1 SEHNR, CDR2 FQNEAQ (reference sequence). The CDR3 has 15 amino acids. V dropped 6 bases and J dropped 5; count of bases not matched to a gene: 6. The CDR3 nucleotides read TGTGCCAGCAGTTCTACTAGCGGGGGACACAATGAGCAGTTCTTC. Translated: CASSSTSGGHNEQFF.

The rearrangement uses TRBV5-4 and TRBJ2-7; tentative D call: TRBD2 (5 bases). Looked up from germline, CDR1 is SGHNT and CDR2 is YYREEE (reference sequence). The V end lost 2 bases, the J end lost 2 bases, and 14 bases lay between the germline ends. CDR3 length: 15 residues. The DNA of the CDR3 is TGTGCCAGCAGCTTTGGTCGGGATAAAGCCTACGAGCAGTACTTC. Protein product: CASSFGRDKAYEQYF.

The genes are TRBV7-2 and TRBJ1-2; 9 nucleotides match TRBD1. Germline V gene lookup returns CDR1 SGHTA and CDR2 FQGNSA. This CDR3 contains 15 residues. With V trimmed by 5 bases and J by 4 bases, 8 bases remained unmatched. As DNA, the CDR3 is TGTGCCAGCAGCGCAGTCGGGACAGGGACCTATGGCTACACCTTC. Amino acid sequence: CASSAVGTGTYGYTF.

V and J are TRBV5-4 and TRBJ2-5; TRBD2 matches 13 bases. V shed 4 bases, J shed 5 bases, and the junction held 8 bases outside the gene matches. Germline assignment: CDR1 SGHNT and CDR2 YYREEE (reference sequence). This CDR3 is 16 amino acids long. Here the CDR3 reads CASSATSGRARETQYF. CDR3 sequence (DNA): TGTGCCAGCAGCGCCACTAGCGGGAGGGCCAGGGAGACCCAGTACTTC.

This clone has a single count. J is TRBJ1-2 and V is TRBV29-1; 12 positions match TRBD1. The CDR3 loop spans 14 amino acids. CDR1 is SQVTM and CDR2 is ANQGSEA in the germline V gene. The junction had 5 bases not matched to a gene; V was cut back by 6 bases and J by 3 bases. The CDR3 here is CSVGQGAHDYGYTF. Written as DNA, the CDR3 is TGCAGCGTGGGACAGGGGGCCCATGACTATGGCTACACCTTC.

Written as DNA, the CDR3 is TGTGCCAGCAGCGCGGGACAGGGGGTCGTTTCACCCCTCCACTTT. As protein: CASSAGQGVVSPLHF. The chain employs TRBV7-8 and TRBJ1-6, with 11 bases fitting TRBD1. The junction had 6 bases not matched to a gene; V was cut back by 5 bases and J by 9 bases. Germline values: CDR1 SGHVS, CDR2 FQNEAQ. The CDR3 runs 15 residues.

Concerning this clone itself: Other nucleotide sequences in the sample specify the same CDR3. CDR3 protein: CASSMTGGNQPQHF. The DNA for the CDR3 is TGTGCCAGTAGTATGACAGGCGGCAATCAGCCCCAGCATTTT. V is TRBV19 and J is TRBJ1-5, with a weak D call TRBD1 (6 bases). V was cut by 3 bases and J by 2 bases, with 8 bases left in between. The CDR3 has 14 amino acids. Per the germline V gene, CDR1 is LNHDA and CDR2 is SQIVND (reference sequence).

The chain joins TRBV18 to TRBJ1-1, with TRBD1 matching over 7 bases. This CDR3 comprises 16 residues. Germline lookup yields CDR1 KGHSH and CDR2 LQKENI. The V and J ends lost 4 bases and 2 bases, in that order; junction bases with no gene match: 10. CDR3 in DNA: TGTGCCAGCTCACGCTTGAACCGGGACAGCAACACTGAAGCTTTCTTT. Its translation is CASSRLNRDSNTEAFF.

V gene TRBV24-1 combines with J gene TRBJ1-1, with 7 positions matching TRBD1. The CDR3 runs 13 residues. Germline loops: CDR1 KGHDR, CDR2 SFDVKD. The V segment lost 7 bases and the J segment 6 bases; nucleotides outside the gene matches: 7. CDR3 region: CATRDTTGPEAFF. The CDR3 nucleotides read TGTGCCACCAGGGATACGACAGGGCCTGAAGCTTTCTTT.

A single count supports this clone. The rearrangement uses TRBV4-3 and TRBJ2-2; 12 bases are a match to TRBD2. Germline V lookup: CDR1 LGHNA, CDR2 YSLEER. The CDR3 is 17 residues long. V lost 0 bases, J lost 7 bases, and 6 bases stayed unmatched. The CDR3 DNA follows: TGCGCCAGCAGCCAAGAAACGACTAGCGGGGGTTACGGGGAGCTGTTTTTT. Protein sequence: CASSQETTSGGYGELFF.